The 28 T cell receptor beta chains presented below share a single source sample, sequenced in a study of early T cells in non-severe SARS-CoV-2 infection. TCRdb called the 5' RACE reads again in MiXCR, with one record for every CDR3 protein. The sample consists of 75,000 to 95,000 distinct CDR3 sequences, roughly 17% of them appearing once. The starting material was whole blood, obtained at baseline. The receptors shown here come from an adult who was a healthcare worker with PCR-confirmed SARS-CoV-2 infection or an uninfected control (not recorded which).

Only a few counts were recorded for this clonotype. The chain has TRBV6-5 and TRBJ1-1; tentative D call: TRBD1 (5 bases). The length of the CDR3 is 14 residues. V was clipped by 2 bases and J by 3 bases, with 10 bases between them. Germline CDR1 reads MNHEY; CDR2 reads SVGAGI. The CDR3 DNA follows: TGTGCCAGCAGTTACGGGGCAGCACACACTGAAGCTTTCTTT. Amino acids: CASSYGAAHTEAFF.

This clonotype appeared a few times. The genes are TRBV28 and TRBJ2-7; 10 bases fit TRBD2. This CDR3 comprises 15 residues. Germline assignment: CDR1 MDHEN and CDR2 SYDVKM. After removal of 5 bases from V and 4 bases from J, the junction contained 8 bases not matched to a gene. CDR3 sequence reads: CASSLGLARQYEQYF. CDR3 DNA sequence: TGTGCCAGCAGTCTGGGACTAGCGAGGCAGTACGAGCAGTACTTC.

This clonotype showed up many times. Here the CDR3 DNA reads TGTGCCAGCAGCTTCCGGGACAGCCGTTTTGGCTACACCTTC. This codes for CASSFRDSRFGYTF. This chain connects TRBV7-9 to TRBJ1-2; 7 positions agree with TRBD1. V was pared by 3 bases and J by 7 bases, with 8 bases of the junction left unmatched. CDR3 length: 14 residues. Germline CDR1 SEHNR, CDR2 FQNEAQ (reference sequence).

The J gene is TRBJ1-4, the V gene TRBV13; D remains ambiguous. Germline CDR1 reads PRHDT; CDR2 reads FYEKMQ (reference sequence). The length of the CDR3 is 13 residues. Trimming removed 1 base from V and 8 bases from J, with 8 bases in between. The CDR3 sequence is CASSLEGEEKLFF. The CDR3 coding sequence is TGTGCCAGCAGCTTAGAGGGCGAGGAAAAACTGTTTTTT.

The rearrangement joins TRBV29-1 to TRBJ2-7; tentatively, D is TRBD2 (6 bases). CDR1 is SQVTM, CDR2 ANQGSEA, per germline. The CDR3 length is 14 residues. Trimming shortened V by 6 bases and J by 0 bases, and 15 bases separated the two germline ends. CDR3 in amino acids: CSVLPEGYSYEQYF. CDR3 nucleotide sequence: TGCAGCGTCCTCCCGGAGGGTTACTCCTACGAGCAGTACTTC.

The V and J genes are TRBV20-1 and TRBJ2-1; D not resolved. CDR1 and CDR2 (germline): DFQATT, SNEGSKA (reference sequence). The germline V and J ends were trimmed by 5 bases and 9 bases, with 14 bases remaining between them. There are 12 residues in the CDR3. Here the CDR3 reads CSAPRVRPEQFF. In nucleotides, the CDR3 is TGCAGTGCTCCCCGGGTCCGTCCTGAGCAGTTCTTC.

This clonotype showed up just a few times. The chain is built from TRBV5-6 and TRBJ1-2; D gene ambiguous. V shed 4 bases and J shed 6 bases, with 10 bases lying between them. Germline CDR1 is SGHDT and CDR2 is YYEEEE. The CDR3 has 12 residues. CDR3 DNA sequence: TGTGCCAGCAGCATCCGGGGAGATGGCTACACCTTC. Translation: CASSIRGDGYTF.

A few counts support this clonotype. The V gene is TRBV12-3 or TRBV12-4, the J gene TRBJ1-6; 8 bases fit TRBD1. The CDR3 is 13 residues long. V dropped 10 bases and J dropped 6; count of bases not matched to a gene: 5. The CDR3 bases are TGTGCCACCACGGGACAGGCTAATTCACCCCTCCACTTT. It yields the protein CATTGQANSPLHF.

Only a few counts were recorded for this clonotype. The chain carries TRBV9 and TRBJ2-3, with D perhaps matching TRBD1 (6 bases). V lost 0 bases to trimming and J lost 4 bases, with 6 bases between them. Germline CDR1 SGDLS, CDR2 YYNGEE. The length of the CDR3 is 13 residues. CDR3 DNA: TGTGCCAGCAGCGTAGGACAGGCAGATACGCAGTATTTT. It specifies CASSVGQADTQYF.

This chain joins TRBV28 and TRBJ2-7, with no clear D. The CDR3 has 14 amino acids. Germline V lookup: CDR1 MDHEN, CDR2 SYDVKM. Trimming cost V 4 bases and J 5 bases, with 15 bases left between them. The CDR3 is CASSSNGRLNEQYF. The DNA for the CDR3 is TGTGCCAGCAGTTCAAACGGTAGGCTCAACGAGCAGTACTTC.

The chain recombines TRBV9 with TRBJ2-2; 8 nucleotides match TRBD2. There are 15 residues in the CDR3. Germline loops: CDR1 SGDLS, CDR2 YYNGEE. The V and J ends lost 4 bases and 4 bases, in that order; junction bases with no gene match: 6. CDR3 coding DNA: TGTGCCAGCAGCCCCCGGACTAGCCCCACCGGGGAGCTGTTTTTT. Its translation is CASSPRTSPTGELFF.

This clonotype was observed at least ten times. The V gene is TRBV12-3 or TRBV12-4, the J gene TRBJ1-3, with TRBD1 matching 10 bases. With 5 bases clipped from V and 8 bases from J, the junction kept 3 bases outside the gene matches. The CDR3 has 13 amino acids. The CDR3 nucleotides are TGTGCCAGCAGTCGGGACAGGGGTCACACCATATATTTT. Translating it yields CASSRDRGHTIYF.

This clonotype was seen a handful of times. This chain uses TRBV7-6 with TRBJ2-1; weak D call: TRBD1 (5 bases). Germline assignment: CDR1 SGHVS and CDR2 FNYEAQ. This CDR3 has 13 amino acids. Trimming took off 3 bases at V and 8 bases at J, with 11 bases between the two ends. As DNA, the CDR3 is TGTGCCAGCAGCTTCGCAGGGTCCCATGAGCAGTTCTTC. Translation gives CASSFAGSHEQFF.

V and J are TRBV24-1 and TRBJ2-7, with a tentative D call TRBD1 (6 bases). Germline CDR1 KGHDR, CDR2 SFDVKD. V was trimmed by 5 bases and J by 3 bases, leaving 13 bases between them. The CDR3 covers 14 residues. CDR3 loop: CATSGRTAYYEQYF. The CDR3 DNA reads TGTGCCACCAGTGGTCGGACAGCGTACTACGAGCAGTACTTC.

The chain uses TRBV28 and TRBJ1-1, with D unresolved. The CDR3 is made up of 15 amino acids. Trimming cost V 6 bases and J 1 base, with 15 bases left between them. Germline assignment: CDR1 MDHEN and CDR2 SYDVKM. CDR3 nucleotides: TGTGCCAGCAGACCCTCTGGGGAGCCGAACACTGAAGCTTTCTTT. Its protein product is CASRPSGEPNTEAFF.

The rearrangement links TRBV29-1 to TRBJ2-2; D call uncertain. Germline V lookup: CDR1 SQVTM, CDR2 ANQGSEA. V lost 3 bases and J lost 5, with 7 bases in between. This CDR3 contains 12 residues. The CDR3 nucleotides read TGCAGCGTTGACGGCTCTACCGGGGAGCTGTTTTTT. This codes for CSVDGSTGELFF.

The J gene is TRBJ1-5, the V gene TRBV5-8; the D is unclear. The CDR3 loop spans 15 amino acids. CDR1 and CDR2 (germline): SGHTS, YDEGEE. The V and J ends lost 1 base and 2 bases respectively, with 10 bases between them. The CDR3 is CASSLYYMGNQPQHF. CDR3 nucleotides: TGTGCCAGCAGCTTGTACTACATGGGCAATCAGCCCCAGCATTTT.

There are a few counts of this clonotype. The rearrangement links TRBV12-3 or TRBV12-4 to TRBJ1-5; D is possibly TRBD1 (5 bases). This CDR3 is 13 amino acids long. The germline V and J ends were trimmed by 6 bases and 4 bases, with 10 bases remaining between them. CDR3 residues: CASRTTVNQPQHF. The CDR3 DNA reads as TGTGCCAGCAGGACGACAGTAAATCAGCCCCAGCATTTT.

The table lists this clonotype with many counts. The CDR3 loop reads CSARDRRGAGELFF. CDR3 DNA: TGCAGTGCTAGAGATCGGCGGGGAGCCGGGGAGCTGTTTTTT. The chain couples TRBV20-1 to TRBJ2-2; a weak D match, TRBD2 (6 bases). The CDR3 length is 14 residues. The germline CDR1 and CDR2 sequences are DFQATT and SNEGSKA (reference sequence). Deletions cut 0 bases from V and 6 bases from J, with 11 bases between.

Only a few counts were recorded for this clonotype. The V and J genes are TRBV5-1 and TRBJ2-3; TRBD2 agrees at 8 bases. The CDR3 loop spans 16 amino acids. The J segment lost 2 bases and the V segment lost 0 bases, leaving 5 bases of the junction unmatched. Germline lookup yields CDR1 SGHRS and CDR2 YFSETQ. CDR3 in DNA: TGCGCCAGCAGCTTGGGCACTAGCGGCTTCACAGATACGCAGTATTTT. Translated, it gives CASSLGTSGFTDTQYF.

This clonotype was counted between two and nine times. The chain employs TRBV9 and TRBJ2-7, with 14 positions matching TRBD2. Germline CDR1 is SGDLS and CDR2 is YYNGEE. Trimming at V came to 6 bases and at J to 5 bases, leaving 7 bases not matched to a gene. CDR3 length equals 15 residues. The CDR3 nucleotides are TGTGCCAGCAACCCGGGGGGACTAGCGGGAGACGAGCAGTACTTC. Its translation is CASNPGGLAGDEQYF.

This clonotype was counted at least ten times. The gene calls are TRBV6-1 and TRBJ1-2, with D perhaps TRBD1 (5 bases). CDR3 length equals 14 residues. The germline V and J ends were trimmed by 5 bases and 4 bases, with 14 bases remaining between them. Germline lookup yields CDR1 MNHNS and CDR2 SASEGT. CDR3 region: CASSIPGPGYGYTF. CDR3 DNA: TGTGCCAGCAGTATTCCGGGGCCTGGCTATGGCTACACCTTC.

The chain is built from TRBV5-1 and TRBJ2-1; D call uncertain. The germline CDR1 and CDR2 sequences are SGHRS and YFSETQ. There are 11 residues in the CDR3. Trimming removed 0 bases from V and 10 bases from J, with 5 bases in between. The CDR3 DNA reads as TGCGCCAGCAGCTTGGCTCAGGAGCAGTTCTTC. This translates into CASSLAQEQFF.

This clonotype has a count of ten or more. This rearrangement joins TRBV12-3 or TRBV12-4 to TRBJ2-7, with 10 bases aligning to TRBD1. The length of the CDR3 is 14 residues. After removal of 5 bases from V and 4 bases from J, the junction contained 5 bases not matched to a gene. DNA of the CDR3: TGTGCCAGCAGTCGGACAGGGGGAAGGTACGAGCAGTACTTC. Its protein product is CASSRTGGRYEQYF.

In this sample, this clonotype turned up a few times. This chain joins TRBV20-1 and TRBJ2-6; D may match TRBD1 or TRBD2 (5 bases each). The CDR3 totals 15 residues. The V and J ends lost 1 base and 2 bases respectively, with 9 bases between them. CDR1 and CDR2 from the germline V gene are DFQATT and SNEGSKA (reference sequence). The CDR3 loop is CSARARGTGANVLTF. The DNA for the CDR3 is TGCAGTGCTAGAGCCCGGGGCACTGGGGCCAACGTCCTGACTTTC.

This clonotype has a count of ten or more. V and J are TRBV20-1 and TRBJ2-1; perhaps D is TRBD1 or TRBD2 (5 bases each). This CDR3 has 12 residues. CDR1 and CDR2 from the germline V gene are DFQATT and SNEGSKA (reference sequence). The ends were cut back, 2 bases at V and 9 bases at J, with 11 bases in the middle. CDR3 DNA: TGCAGTGCTAGACCCGGGACGGGTGAGCAGTTCTTC. Encoded protein: CSARPGTGEQFF.

The chain couples TRBV10-1 to TRBJ2-1; tentative D call: TRBD1 (5 bases). The CDR3 runs to 14 residues. Deletions cut 0 bases from V and 9 bases from J, with 12 bases between. The germline V gene encodes CDR1 WNHNN and CDR2 SYGVQD (reference sequence). The CDR3 reads CASSESTGLIEQFF. The DNA of the CDR3 is TGCGCCAGCAGTGAGTCTACAGGCTTGATTGAGCAGTTCTTC.

This clonotype turned up a few times. This sequence joins TRBV20-1 and TRBJ2-7; 12 positions match TRBD2. The CDR3 consists of 13 residues. Germline CDR1 and CDR2: DFQATT and SNEGSKA (reference sequence). With V trimmed by 6 bases and J by 9 bases, 9 bases remained unmatched. The CDR3 coding sequence is TGCAGTGCAGGCCCCGGACTAGCGGGACTGCAGTACTTC. Encoded protein: CSAGPGLAGLQYF.